Only a few counts were recorded for the clone carrying this TCR beta chain. These data are taken from a study of early T cells in non-severe SARS-CoV-2 infection. Trimming cost V 1 base and J 5 bases, with 7 bases left between them. The germline V gene encodes CDR1 DFQATT and CDR2 SNEGSKA (reference sequence). The length of the CDR3 is 12 residues. TCRdb called the 5' RACE reads again in MiXCR, with one record for every CDR3 protein. Of tens of thousands of distinct CDR3 sequences in the sample, less than 15% were seen once. V usage is TRBV20-1 and J usage is TRBJ2-3; no firm D call. Sequencing was performed on whole blood. The sequence came from an adult who was a healthcare worker with PCR-confirmed SARS-CoV-2 infection or an uninfected control (not recorded which). The CDR3 is CSARALGDTQYF. As DNA, the CDR3 is TGCAGTGCTAGAGCCCTAGGAGATACGCAGTATTTT.